The 30 T cell receptor beta chains presented below share a single source sample, sequenced in a study of OX40 agonist ivuxolimab in advanced cancers. TCRdb's table, derived via immunoSEQ multiplex PCR, lists solely in-frame clones and lacks some. The sample carries about 71,000 clones, under 85% recorded once. The specimen comprised CD4+ or CD8+ T cells sorted from blood, sampled in a trial of the OX40 agonist ivuxolimab. Receptors originate from an adult with an advanced solid tumor such as melanoma, head and neck, liver or kidney cancer.

This clone has just one count. The CDR3 reads CASSESGHVVGYTF. In DNA form, the CDR3 reads TGCGCCAGCAGTGAGTCGGGACATGTAGTCGGCTACACCTTC. The chain combines TRBV10-2 with TRBJ1-2; D may be TRBD1 (6 bases). Trimming pared 0 bases from V and 8 bases from J, leaving 13 bases between. CDR1 WSHSY and CDR2 SAAADI come from the germline V gene. The CDR3 covers 14 residues.

This CDR3 reads CASSLWTSTNYEQYF. The CDR3 region has the DNA TGTGCCAGCAGTTTATGGACTAGCACAAATTACGAGCAGTACTTC. The rearrangement uses TRBV28 and TRBJ2-7; TRBD2 aligns across 7 bases. This CDR3 comprises 15 residues. Unmatched junction bases numbered 6, after V lost 0 bases and J lost 4 bases. The germline gives CDR1 MDHEN, CDR2 SYDVKM.

This chain links TRBV10-3 with TRBJ1-1, with 7 bases fitting TRBD1. V trimming: 5 bases; J trimming: 2 bases; junction bases outside the gene matches: 11. In germline, CDR1 is ENHRY, CDR2 SYGVKD. The CDR3 loop spans 16 amino acids. CDR3 protein: CAISQSGGQLNTEAFF. CDR3 nucleotides: TGTGCCATCAGTCAATCCGGGGGACAGCTAAACACTGAAGCTTTCTTT.

This chain joins TRBV5-1 and TRBJ2-1; 8 nucleotides line up with TRBD2. The CDR3 spans 15 residues. Trimming cost V 1 base and J 6 bases; bases outside gene matches: 6. Germline V gives CDR1 SGHRS, CDR2 YFSETQ. This chain's CDR3 is CASSLFAGGLNEQFF. The CDR3, as DNA: TGCGCCAGCAGCTTGTTCGCGGGAGGACTCAATGAGCAGTTCTTC.

This chain uses TRBV27 with TRBJ1-5, with 7 bases aligning to TRBD1. V was clipped by 5 bases and J by 7 bases; unmatched bases: 11. Germline CDR1 and CDR2: MNHEY and SMNVEV (reference sequence). CDR3 length equals 15 residues. The CDR3 DNA sequence: TGTGCCAGCAGTCCAGTAACAGGGGAGGAACAGCCCCAGCATTTT. Translated: CASSPVTGEEQPQHF.

The chain recombines TRBV19 with TRBJ1-4; the D gene is possibly TRBD1 (5 bases). CDR1 is LNHDA and CDR2 is SQIVND in the germline V gene (reference sequence). Deletions cut 2 bases from V and 0 bases from J, with 13 bases between. The CDR3 covers 17 residues. CDR3 bases: TGTGCCAGTAGTATACGGGGGACCACAGCAACTAATGAAAAACTGTTTTTT. Translating it yields CASSIRGTTATNEKLFF.

The V and J genes are TRBV6-5 and TRBJ2-3, with D perhaps TRBD2 (6 bases). Trimming removed 6 bases at V and 4 bases at J, with 17 bases between. This CDR3 is built from 15 residues. The germline V gene encodes CDR1 MNHEY and CDR2 SVGAGI. In DNA form, the CDR3 reads TGTGCCAGCAGGGGACTCCTTAGTATCCCAGATACGCAGTATTTT. The encoded protein is CASRGLLSIPDTQYF.

V is TRBV5-4 and J is TRBJ1-1; D possibly corresponds to TRBD1 (6 bases). The germline gives CDR1 SGHNT, CDR2 YYREEE (reference sequence). Trimming removed 4 bases from V and 3 bases from J, with 10 bases in between. The CDR3 extends over 13 amino acids. Here the CDR3 DNA reads TGTGCCAGCAGCACAGACAGGCACACTGAAGCTTTCTTT. The encoded protein is CASSTDRHTEAFF.

The chain employs TRBV2 and TRBJ1-5; maybe TRBD1 (5 bases). V lost 11 bases and J 0 bases, leaving 20 bases between the germline ends. Looked up from germline, CDR1 is SNHLY and CDR2 is FYNNEI. This CDR3 comprises 16 residues. The CDR3 nucleotides read TGTGCCTCCCTGGGAGGGGCGCCTTATAGCAATCAGCCCCAGCATTTT. Translating it yields CASLGGAPYSNQPQHF.

J is TRBJ2-7 and V is TRBV18; D is unclear. There are 14 residues in the CDR3. Germline CDR1 KGHSH, CDR2 LQKENI. V was pared by 2 bases and J by 3 bases, with 11 bases between. The CDR3 is CASSPGGSYYEQYF. CDR3 coding DNA: TGTGCCAGCTCACCAGGTGGCAGTTACTACGAGCAGTACTTC.

J is TRBJ1-1 and V is TRBV19; 8 nucleotides agree with TRBD1. Germline V lookup: CDR1 LNHDA, CDR2 SQIVND (reference sequence). This CDR3 is built from 14 residues. With V trimmed by 5 bases and J by 6 bases, 8 bases remained unmatched. The CDR3 region is CASSRGQDGAEAFF. CDR3 in DNA: TGTGCCAGTAGTCGGGGACAGGATGGGGCTGAAGCTTTCTTT.

V and J are TRBV2 and TRBJ1-2; 8 nucleotides line up with TRBD1. CDR1 is SNHLY and CDR2 is FYNNEI in the germline V gene. The CDR3 extends over 15 amino acids. J lost 3 bases, V lost 6 bases, and 9 bases had no gene match. CDR3 nucleotides: TGTGCCAGCAGGGAAACAGGGGGGGTTTACTATGGCTACACCTTC. Translation gives CASRETGGVYYGYTF.

The V and J genes are TRBV10-3 and TRBJ2-3; maybe TRBD2 (6 bases). The CDR3 consists of 15 residues. Trimming removed 4 bases at V and 0 bases at J, with 11 bases between. The germline V gene encodes CDR1 ENHRY and CDR2 SYGVKD. CDR3 loop: CAISVNSGSTDTQYF. In DNA, the CDR3 is TGTGCCATCAGTGTTAACAGCGGGAGCACAGATACGCAGTATTTT.

The chain links TRBV11-3 to TRBJ2-4; 10 bases align to TRBD1. CDR3 length equals 15 residues. The J segment lost 6 bases and the V segment lost 4 bases, leaving 6 bases of the junction unmatched. Germline V lookup: CDR1 SGHNT, CDR2 YENEEA. This CDR3 reads CASSSGQGSLNIQYF. The CDR3 DNA is TGTGCCAGCAGCTCGGGACAGGGGTCCTTAAACATTCAGTACTTC.

This chain connects TRBV5-8 to TRBJ2-7, with D perhaps matching TRBD2 (5 bases). Germline V lookup: CDR1 SGHTS, CDR2 YDEGEE. V lost 4 bases to trimming and J lost 3 bases, with 11 bases between them. This CDR3 region has 13 residues. The CDR3 spells CASSNDYLYEQYF. The DNA for the CDR3 is TGTGCCAGCAGCAATGACTACCTCTACGAGCAGTACTTC. Together with reference TRBV5-8 and TRBJ2-7, the CDR3 gives the full variable domain: EAGVTQSPTHLIKTRGQQATLRCSPISGHTSVYWYQQALGLGLQFLLWYDEGEERNRGNFPPRFSGRQFPNYSSELNVNALELEDSALYLCASSNDYLYEQYFGPGTRLTVT.

V is TRBV5-6 and J is TRBJ2-3; no clear D gene. This CDR3 is built from 13 residues. Looked up from germline, CDR1 is SGHDT and CDR2 is YYEEEE. V was shortened by 0 bases and J by 1 base, with 3 bases between the two germline ends. CDR3 nucleotide sequence: TGTGCCAGCAGCTTGGATCGCACAGATACGCAGTATTTT. This sequence encodes CASSLDRTDTQYF.

The CDR3 is CASSSRGVNTEAFF. Written as DNA, the CDR3 is TGTGCCAGCAGCTCGAGGGGCGTGAACACTGAAGCTTTCTTT. V usage is TRBV7-7 and J usage is TRBJ1-1; D might be TRBD1 (5 bases). The germline V gene encodes CDR1 SSHAT and CDR2 FNYEAQ (reference sequence). V was pared by 4 bases and J by 0 bases, with 9 bases between. This CDR3 has 14 residues.

This rearrangement joins TRBV6-1 to TRBJ1-2; TRBD1 matches at 10 bases. Germline V CDR1 and CDR2: MNHNS, SASEGT. The CDR3 has 15 amino acids. Losses at the gene ends were 2 bases for V and 5 bases for J; bases not matched to a gene: 5. CDR3 loop: CASSERQGAWYGYTF. Here the CDR3 DNA reads TGTGCCAGCAGTGAAAGACAGGGGGCGTGGTATGGCTACACCTTC.

V usage is TRBV11-1 and J usage is TRBJ2-7; 7 nucleotides align to TRBD2. Trimming removed 2 bases from V and 7 bases from J; junction bases left unmatched: 11. The germline CDR1 and CDR2 sequences are SGHAT and FQDESV (reference sequence). CDR3 size: 15 residues. Here the CDR3 DNA reads TGTGCCAGCAGCTTACCTAGCGGAGCGACGGGGGAGCAGTACTTC. Encoded protein: CASSLPSGATGEQYF.

This chain connects TRBV6-1 to TRBJ1-2; 8 bases fit TRBD1. The CDR3 has 13 residues. Trimming at V came to 8 bases and at J to 4 bases, leaving 6 bases not matched to a gene. In germline, CDR1 is MNHNS, CDR2 SASEGT. The chain's CDR3 is CASRGQGFYGYTF. The CDR3 region has the DNA TGTGCCAGCCGAGGACAGGGTTTCTATGGCTACACCTTC.

This chain links TRBV18 with TRBJ2-2; TRBD2 agrees at 9 bases. Trimming removed 2 bases from V and 0 bases from J; junction bases left unmatched: 7. There are 18 residues in the CDR3. The germline gives CDR1 KGHSH, CDR2 LQKENI. CDR3 DNA: TGTGCCAGCTCACCAGTAACTAGCGGGCGCTCGAACACCGGGGAGCTGTTTTTT. Translating it yields CASSPVTSGRSNTGELFF.

The chain recombines TRBV6-1 with TRBJ1-3; a possible D gene is TRBD1 (5 bases). Germline V gives CDR1 MNHNS, CDR2 SASEGT. The CDR3 is made up of 15 amino acids. V gave up 5 bases and J gave up 0 bases, with 11 bases separating them. In nucleotides, the CDR3 is TGTGCCAGCAGTAAACAGGCCTACTCTGGAAACACCATATATTTT. Translated, it gives CASSKQAYSGNTIYF.

This clone came up many times. This chain uses TRBV30 with TRBJ1-1; TRBD1 agrees at 8 bases. V lost 5 bases and J lost 7; bases outside the gene matches: 12. CDR3 length: 14 residues. The germline V gene encodes CDR1 GTSNPN and CDR2 SVGIG (reference sequence). CDR3 in DNA: TGTGCCTGGCGTAGAGATGACAGGGGTAGTGAAGCTTTCTTT. As protein: CAWRRDDRGSEAFF.

The V call is TRBV7-6, the J call TRBJ2-7, with D possibly TRBD2 on 6 matching bases. The CDR3 runs 14 residues. Germline values: CDR1 SGHVS, CDR2 FNYEAQ. The ends were cut back, 4 bases at V and 0 bases at J, with 10 bases in the middle. The CDR3 spells CASSSSVSSYEQYF. The CDR3 nucleotides read TGTGCCAGCAGCTCTAGCGTGAGCTCCTACGAGCAGTACTTC. The full variable domain, completed using reference TRBV7-6 and TRBJ2-7, is GAGVSQSPRYKVTKRGQDVALRCDPISGHVSLYWYRQALGQGPEFLTYFNYEAQQDKSGLPNDRFSAERPEGSISTLTIQRTEQRDSAMYRCASSSSVSSYEQYFGPGTRLTVT.

The chain carries TRBV9 and TRBJ1-5; TRBD1 agrees at 12 bases. This CDR3 comprises 17 residues. CDR1 and CDR2 (germline): SGDLS, YYNGEE. Germline trimming cut 8 bases from V and 2 bases from J; bases unmatched to any gene: 11. CDR3 sequence: CARPGQGAQSGNQPQHF. The DNA for the CDR3 is TGTGCCAGGCCGGGACAGGGGGCACAAAGTGGCAATCAGCCCCAGCATTTT.

V gene TRBV28 combines with J gene TRBJ1-5; tentative D call: TRBD1 (5 bases). CDR1 MDHEN and CDR2 SYDVKM come from the germline V gene. V lost 6 bases and J lost 11, with 20 bases in between. The CDR3 runs 14 residues. The CDR3 region has the DNA TGTGCCAGCAGCCAACCCCCGGGGGGAAAATCCCAGCATTTT. Protein product: CASSQPPGGKSQHF. Complete variable domain (other parts from reference TRBV28 and TRBJ1-5): DVKVTQSSRYLVKRTGEKVFLECVQDMDHENMFWYRQDPGLGLRLIYFSYDVKMKEKGDIPEGYSVSREKKERFSLILESASTNQTSMYLCASSQPPGGKSQHFGDGTRLSIL.

This clone appeared a few times. V gene TRBV7-9 combines with J gene TRBJ2-2; 10 bases fit TRBD2. Per germline, CDR1 SEHNR and CDR2 FQNEAQ (reference sequence). After removal of 1 base from V and 4 bases from J, the junction contained 3 bases not matched to a gene. The CDR3 consists of 16 residues. The CDR3 region is CASSLGTSGLTGELFF. CDR3 DNA: TGTGCCAGCAGCTTAGGGACTAGCGGTCTCACCGGGGAGCTGTTTTTT.

The chain links TRBV7-6 to TRBJ2-6, with no clear D. The CDR3 extends over 16 amino acids. V lost 0 bases and J 2 bases, leaving 8 bases between the germline ends. The germline gives CDR1 SGHVS, CDR2 FNYEAQ. The CDR3 spells CASSLAARAGANVLTF. The CDR3 DNA is TGTGCCAGCAGCTTAGCAGCCCGGGCTGGGGCCAACGTCCTGACTTTC.

The gene calls are TRBV6-1 and TRBJ1-5; D ambiguous. Trimming stripped 6 bases from V and 5 bases from J, with 8 bases between. CDR1 and CDR2 from the germline V gene are MNHNS and SASEGT. The length of the CDR3 is 12 residues. The chain's CDR3 is CASRHIDQPQHF. CDR3 in DNA: TGTGCCAGCAGGCACATTGATCAGCCCCAGCATTTT.

The chain is built from TRBV28 and TRBJ2-7; D call uncertain. CDR3 length: 13 residues. Germline CDR1 MDHEN, CDR2 SYDVKM. V was shortened by 5 bases and J by 3 bases, with 11 bases between the two germline ends. DNA for the CDR3: TGTGCCAGCAGTCCCCCGTGGAACTACGAGCAGTACTTC. Translation: CASSPPWNYEQYF. Full variable domain (missing parts from reference TRBV28 and TRBJ2-7): DVKVTQSSRYLVKRTGEKVFLECVQDMDHENMFWYRQDPGLGLRLIYFSYDVKMKEKGDIPEGYSVSREKKERFSLILESASTNQTSMYLCASSPPWNYEQYFGPGTRLTVT.